This paragraph reports one TCR beta chain. Its antigen is currently unknown. The data were obtained in a study of post-analysis software for immune sequencing data. Study conclusions and caveats: Samples made in the same batch grouped tightly together by F measure. Higher frequency in patients than in controls was seen for about five TRBV segments, with TRBV5-6, TRBV5-1 and TRBV20-1 among them.

Unique molecular identifiers were built into the TCR beta cDNA libraries. MiXCR, run by TCRdb on the PCR reads, gives a single entry per CDR3 protein. The sample records a few hundred thousand distinct CDR3 sequences, roughly 46% being singletons. Germline V gene sequence: CDR1 PRHDT, CDR2 FYEKMQ (reference sequence). The CDR3 is 16 residues long. Trimming removed 4 bases at V and 8 bases at J, with 21 bases between. The sequencing input was blood. The clonotype comes from a girl aged 5-17 years with multiple sclerosis. The chain employs TRBV13 and TRBJ2-1; no clear D gene. The CDR3 loop reads CASSSQVHTRADEQFF. CDR3 sequence (DNA): TGTGCCAGCAGCTCCCAGGTTCACACACGCGCCGATGAGCAGTTCTTC.